The entry below gives a single TCR beta chain sequence along with its context. The antigen is undetermined. These data originate in a study of regulatory T cells in long-lasting Graves disease. Findings and caveats of the study: Blood alone, not thyroid tissue, was studied. Persistent disease showed a preference for TRBV28, TRBJ1-2 and TRBJ2-5.

The germline V gene encodes CDR1 LNHNV and CDR2 YYDKDF (reference sequence). Trimming removed 5 bases at V and 3 bases at J, with 22 bases between. This CDR3 is 18 amino acids long. Time point specified: newly diagnosed GD, antithyroid drugs for less than 3 months. PBMC RNA was the source of the TCR library. CDR3 regions were amplified by Arm-PCR using iRepertoire HTBI primers to build TCR beta libraries. TCRdb reprocessed the multiplex PCR reads via MiXCR and lists one record per CDR3 protein. The repertoire includes fewer than 650,000 distinct CDR3 sequences, approximately 15% of them detected once, and about 18% sits in the top ten. The sample also formed part of further work on T cells in Graves' hyperthyroidism and ophthalmopathy. This second study notes: Most thyroid clonotypes that were expanded above 0.001 also turned up in blood. In simple terms, a model built on 13 V-J features told ophthalmopathy apart from stable hyperthyroidism.

This sequence joins TRBV15 and TRBJ2-2; D is undetermined. This clonotype was sampled from a woman aged 30 to 39 with Graves disease. Sequencing used peripheral blood mononuclear cells (PBMCs), obtained at new diagnosis, from a patient treated with antithyroid drugs. The CDR3 loop is CATSPTRITTPYTGELFF. The CDR3 DNA reads TGTGCCACCAGCCCTACGAGGATAACAACGCCCTACACCGGGGAGCTGTTTTTT. The whole variable domain, filled in from reference TRBV15 and TRBJ2-2, reads DAMVIQNPRYQVTQFGKPVTLSCSQTLNHNVMYWYQQKSSQAPKLLFHYYDKDFNNEADTPDNFQSRRPNTSFCFLDIRSPGLGDTAMYLCATSPTRITTPYTGELFFGEGSRLTVL.